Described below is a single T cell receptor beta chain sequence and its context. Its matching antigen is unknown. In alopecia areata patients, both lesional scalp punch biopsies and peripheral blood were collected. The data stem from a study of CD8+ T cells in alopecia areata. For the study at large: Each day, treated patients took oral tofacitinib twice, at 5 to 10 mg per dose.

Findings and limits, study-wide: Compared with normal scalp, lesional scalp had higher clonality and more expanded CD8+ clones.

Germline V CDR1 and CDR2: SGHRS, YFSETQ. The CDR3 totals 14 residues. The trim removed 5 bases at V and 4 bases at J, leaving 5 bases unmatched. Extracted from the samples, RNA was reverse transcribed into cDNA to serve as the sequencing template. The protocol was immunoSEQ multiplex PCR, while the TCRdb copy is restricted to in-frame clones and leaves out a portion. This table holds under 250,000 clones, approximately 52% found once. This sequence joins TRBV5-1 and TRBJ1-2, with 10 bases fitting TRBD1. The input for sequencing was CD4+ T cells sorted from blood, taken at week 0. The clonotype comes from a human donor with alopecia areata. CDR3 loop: CASRPGQGIYGYTF. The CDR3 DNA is TGCGCCAGCAGACCGGGACAGGGGATCTATGGCTACACCTTC.